This T cell receptor (beta chain) was retrieved from a study of T cells after yellow fever vaccination. One entry per CDR3 protein results from TCRdb running MiXCR on the 5' RACE reads. The sample contains around 150,000 distinct CDR3 sequences, under 7.5% of which appear only once. Germline lookup yields CDR1 SGHTA and CDR2 FQGNSA. This CDR3 is built from 16 residues. V was clipped by 7 bases and J by 0 bases, with 19 bases between them. The sample in question was CD4+ T cells sorted from PBMCs, obtained 4 to 5 days after the first yellow fever vaccination. This chain uses TRBV7-2 with TRBJ2-7, with D unclear. This receptor was identified in a man in his late teens or twenties who received the YFV17D yellow fever vaccine. The CDR3 bases are TGTGCCAGCACTACCCATTACACCACAAGCTCCTACGAGCAGTACGTC. Protein: CASTTHYTTSSYEQYV.